Following are 15 T cell receptor beta chains from one sample sequenced in a study of a mutant IDH1 vaccine in newly diagnosed glioma. This table comes from immunoSEQ multiplex PCR, and its TCRdb copy is limited to in-frame clones, with some not included. The sample has approximately 16,000 clones; 95% are singletons. Time point specified: baseline, week 1 (first vaccination visit). Regarding treatment: pre-vaccination baseline after standard-of-care therapy. This specimen consisted of peripheral blood mononuclear cells (PBMCs), obtained from a glioma patient treated with radiotherapy, temozolomide or both. These receptors were taken from a young woman with glioma. Some clones in this sample may be carry-over from other donors' samples.

The rearrangement uses TRBV9 and TRBJ2-3, with D perhaps being TRBD1 or TRBD2 (5 bases each). Germline CDR1 SGDLS, CDR2 YYNGEE. This CDR3 spans 10 amino acids. V dropped 8 bases and J dropped 4 bases, with 5 bases sitting between them. The CDR3 region has the DNA TGTGCCAGGGGGGCAGATACGCAGTATTTT. This encodes CARGADTQYF.

V usage is TRBV20-1 and J usage is TRBJ1-2; D uncertain. V dropped 6 bases and J dropped 4 bases, with 6 bases sitting between them. The V gene's germline CDR1 is DFQATT and CDR2 SNEGSKA (reference sequence). This CDR3 region has 10 residues. CDR3 in amino acids: CSALIYGYTF. The CDR3 bases are TGCAGTGCCCTGATCTATGGCTACACCTTC.

The V gene is TRBV5-5, the J gene TRBJ2-5, with TRBD1 as a possible D gene (6 bases). V lost 0 bases, J lost 3 bases, and 9 bases lay in between. The CDR3 consists of 14 residues. The germline gives CDR1 SGHKS, CDR2 YYEKEE (reference sequence). In DNA, the CDR3 is TGTGCCAGCAGCTTGGTAGGGGGTAAAGAGACCCAGTACTTC. Protein product: CASSLVGGKETQYF.

V gene TRBV10-3 combines with J gene TRBJ2-2; 14 bases are shared with TRBD2. Germline V gives CDR1 ENHRY, CDR2 SYGVKD. V shed 5 bases and J 7 bases; nucleotides not matched to a gene: 6. The CDR3 has 16 amino acids. This chain's CDR3 is CAISRLAGGQNGELFF. The CDR3 region has the DNA TGTGCCATCAGTAGACTAGCGGGAGGGCAAAACGGGGAGCTGTTTTTT.

The J gene is TRBJ1-6, the V gene TRBV5-1; the D gene is possibly TRBD1 (6 bases). CDR1 SGHRS and CDR2 YFSETQ come from the germline V gene. This CDR3 is 16 amino acids long. V dropped 2 bases and J dropped 7 bases, with 16 bases sitting between them. DNA for the CDR3: TGCGCCAGCAGCTTAAATCCCGGGACACCGAATTCACCCCTCCACTTT. This translates into CASSLNPGTPNSPLHF.

The chain couples TRBV5-4 to TRBJ2-5; D not resolved. This CDR3 has 17 residues. Germline CDR1 SGHNT, CDR2 YYREEE (reference sequence). Trimming shortened V by 2 bases and J by 1 base, and 18 bases separated the two germline ends. The CDR3 coding sequence is TGTGCCAGCAGCTTTTCGGCGGCCCTCCCACCCCAAGAGACCCAGTACTTC. It yields the protein CASSFSAALPPQETQYF.

The V gene is TRBV5-4, the J gene TRBJ2-7; D unclear. The CDR3 contains 12 residues. Germline V gene sequence: CDR1 SGHNT, CDR2 YYREEE (reference sequence). Trimming left V 4 bases short and J 4 bases short, with 9 bases between. The CDR3 reads CASSQMNYEQYF. CDR3 nucleotides: TGTGCCAGCAGCCAAATGAATTACGAGCAGTACTTC.

The chain employs TRBV7-9 and TRBJ1-2; D gene unclear. Germline V gene lookup returns CDR1 SEHNR and CDR2 FQNEAQ (reference sequence). Trimming took 5 bases from V and 0 from J, leaving 13 bases between them. The CDR3 extends over 15 amino acids. CDR3 bases: TGTGCCAGCAGCCCCTTAGGCAGCACTAACTATGGCTACACCTTC. Translated: CASSPLGSTNYGYTF.

This clone has just a few counts. The chain joins TRBV28 to TRBJ2-7; D is unclear. The length of the CDR3 is 13 residues. V gave up 4 bases and J gave up 2 bases, with 9 bases separating them. Germline CDR1 is MDHEN and CDR2 is SYDVKM. CDR3 loop: CASSSDAAYEQYF. For the CDR3, the DNA is TGTGCCAGCAGTTCGGACGCTGCCTACGAGCAGTACTTC.

The rearrangement uses TRBV18 and TRBJ1-6; D remains ambiguous. CDR3 length: 18 amino acids. V was cut by 4 bases and J by 4 bases, with 20 bases left in between. CDR1 and CDR2 from the germline V gene are KGHSH and LQKENI. CDR3 bases: TGTGCCAGCTCACTTGTTCGTATTCGTGGACGTTATAATTCACCCCTCCACTTT. Its translation is CASSLVRIRGRYNSPLHF.

The chain has TRBV9 and TRBJ2-5; maybe TRBD2 (7 bases). Germline CDR1 is SGDLS and CDR2 is YYNGEE. CDR3 length: 16 residues. Trimming took 0 bases from V and 4 from J, leaving 16 bases between them. Here the CDR3 reads CASSVGIGGGRETQYF. Here the CDR3 DNA reads TGTGCCAGCAGCGTAGGTATTGGGGGGGGCCGAGAGACCCAGTACTTC.

This clone was recorded only once. The chain combines TRBV6-5 with TRBJ2-5; no clear D. Per the germline V gene, CDR1 is MNHEY and CDR2 is SVGAGI. CDR3 length: 11 residues. V was trimmed by 6 bases and J by 5 bases, leaving 7 bases between them. CDR3 sequence: CASSSPETQYF. CDR3 sequence (DNA): TGTGCCAGCAGCTCCCCGGAGACCCAGTACTTC.

J is TRBJ2-3 and V is TRBV7-2; 7 bases agree with TRBD2. CDR1 is SGHTA and CDR2 is FQGNSA in the germline V gene. The V gene end was trimmed by 4 bases and the J gene end by 2 bases; junction bases not matched to a gene: 3. This CDR3 contains 14 residues. Here the CDR3 DNA reads TGTGCCAGCAGCTCCGGACTAGTCACAGATACGCAGTATTTT. Translated, it gives CASSSGLVTDTQYF.

This clone was observed once. The rearrangement links TRBV7-8 to TRBJ2-3; TRBD1 aligns across 8 bases. Germline V gene sequence: CDR1 SGHVS, CDR2 FQNEAQ. With V trimmed by 4 bases and J by 2 bases, 5 bases remained unmatched. The CDR3 runs 15 residues. Here the CDR3 DNA reads TGTGCCAGCAGCTCGACAGGGGCCGACACAGATACGCAGTATTTT. This encodes CASSSTGADTDTQYF.

This clone showed up just once. The CDR3 nucleotides read TGTGCCAGCAGCGTCCTTCAGGGGAGCTCCTACAATGAGCAGTTCTTC. Its translation is CASSVLQGSSYNEQFF. The chain combines TRBV9 with TRBJ2-1, with a possible D match to TRBD1 (6 bases). The CDR3 spans 16 residues. From germline, CDR1 is SGDLS and CDR2 YYNGEE. Trimming left V 2 bases short and J 0 bases short, with 12 bases between.